The sequence of this T cell receptor (beta chain) was determined in a study of identifying expanded T cells in peripheral blood. Germline V CDR1 and CDR2: SNHLY, FYNNEI. The V and J ends lost 4 bases and 13 bases, in that order; junction bases with no gene match: 10. The CDR3 length is 15 residues. TCRdb's copy holds only in-frame clones and misses some; the assay was immunoSEQ multiplex PCR. Here the sample spans tens of thousands of clones, more than 75% being singletons. The V gene is TRBV2, the J gene TRBJ2-2; TRBD2 matches 12 bases. The receptor's source is a person between 18 and 75 years old in good health. Sequencing was performed on blood. The CDR3 protein is CASSAGGLAGPRLFF. The CDR3 DNA is TGTGCCAGCAGTGCGGGAGGACTAGCGGGACCCCGGCTGTTTTTT.